This T cell receptor beta chain was sequenced during a study of control samples from healthy donors and cancer patients. Profiled with immunoSEQ multiplex PCR; TCRdb holds only in-frame clones, not every one. The sample lists around 100,000 clones; 75% to 90% were seen once. Sequencing was performed on PBMCs. The sequence was obtained from a man in his 60s with lung cancer.

CDR3 coding DNA: TGTGCCAGCATCTATGAGGGGCAAATGATTTACTCTGGAAACACCATATATTTT. Translation gives CASIYEGQMIYSGNTIYF. This chain links TRBV2 with TRBJ1-3, with TRBD1 as a possible D gene (5 bases). The CDR3 has 18 residues. V was shortened by 7 bases and J by 0 bases, with 22 bases between the two germline ends. CDR1 SNHLY and CDR2 FYNNEI come from the germline V gene. Together with reference TRBV2 and TRBJ1-3, the CDR3 gives the full variable domain: EPEVTQTPSHQVTQMGQEVILRCVPISNHLYFYWYRQILGQKVEFLVSFYNNEISEKSEIFDDQFSVERPDGSNFTLKIRSTKLEDSAMYFCASIYEGQMIYSGNTIYFGEGSWLTVV.